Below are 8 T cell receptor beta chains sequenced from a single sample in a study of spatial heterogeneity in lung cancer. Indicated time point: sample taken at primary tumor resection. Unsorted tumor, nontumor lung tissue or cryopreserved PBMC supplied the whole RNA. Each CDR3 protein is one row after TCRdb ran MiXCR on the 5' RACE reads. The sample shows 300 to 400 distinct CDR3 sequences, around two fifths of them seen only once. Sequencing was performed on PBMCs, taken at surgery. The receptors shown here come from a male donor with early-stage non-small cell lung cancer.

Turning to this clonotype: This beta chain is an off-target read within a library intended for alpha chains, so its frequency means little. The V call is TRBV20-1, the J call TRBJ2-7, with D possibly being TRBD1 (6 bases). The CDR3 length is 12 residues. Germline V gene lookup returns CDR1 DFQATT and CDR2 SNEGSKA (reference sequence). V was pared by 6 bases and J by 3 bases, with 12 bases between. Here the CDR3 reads CSASRDNYEQYF. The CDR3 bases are TGCAGTGCATCCCGGGACAACTACGAGCAGTACTTC.

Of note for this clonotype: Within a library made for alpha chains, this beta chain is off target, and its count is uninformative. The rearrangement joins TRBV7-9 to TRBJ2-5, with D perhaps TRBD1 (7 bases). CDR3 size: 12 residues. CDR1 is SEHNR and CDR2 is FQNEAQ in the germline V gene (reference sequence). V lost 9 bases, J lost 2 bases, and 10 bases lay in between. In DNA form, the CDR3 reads TGTGCCAGGCGGGGACAGCAAGAGACCCAGTACTTC. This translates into CARRGQQETQYF.

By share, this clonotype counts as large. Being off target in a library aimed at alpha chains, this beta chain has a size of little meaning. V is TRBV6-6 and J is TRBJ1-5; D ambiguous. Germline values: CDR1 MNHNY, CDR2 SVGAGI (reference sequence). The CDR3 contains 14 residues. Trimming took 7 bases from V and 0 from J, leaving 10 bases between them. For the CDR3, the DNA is TGTGCCAGCACCCAGGTGTCTAGCAATCAGCCCCAGCATTTT. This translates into CASTQVSSNQPQHF.

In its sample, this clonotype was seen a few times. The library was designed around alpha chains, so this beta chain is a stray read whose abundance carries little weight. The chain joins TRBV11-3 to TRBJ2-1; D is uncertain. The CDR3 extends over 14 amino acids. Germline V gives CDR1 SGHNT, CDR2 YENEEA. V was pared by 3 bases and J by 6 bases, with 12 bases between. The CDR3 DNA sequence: TGTGCCAGCAGCTTGGGCATGAGCCGCAATGAGCAGTTCTTC. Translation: CASSLGMSRNEQFF.

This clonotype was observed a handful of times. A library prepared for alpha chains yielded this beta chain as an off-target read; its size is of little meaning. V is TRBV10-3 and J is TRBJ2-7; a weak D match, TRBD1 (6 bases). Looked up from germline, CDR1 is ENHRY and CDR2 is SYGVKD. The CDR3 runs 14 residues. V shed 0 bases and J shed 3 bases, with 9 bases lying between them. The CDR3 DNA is TGTGCCATCAGTGAGTCGGAGACAGGCTACGAGCAGTACTTC. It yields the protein CAISESETGYEQYF.

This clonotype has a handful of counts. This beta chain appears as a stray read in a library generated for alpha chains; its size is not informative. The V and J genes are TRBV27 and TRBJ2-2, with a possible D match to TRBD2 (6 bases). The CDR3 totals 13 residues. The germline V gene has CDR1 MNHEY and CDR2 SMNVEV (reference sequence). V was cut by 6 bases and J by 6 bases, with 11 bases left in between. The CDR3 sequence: CASSFGGSGELFF. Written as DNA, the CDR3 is TGTGCCAGCAGCTTTGGGGGGTCCGGGGAGCTGTTTTTT.

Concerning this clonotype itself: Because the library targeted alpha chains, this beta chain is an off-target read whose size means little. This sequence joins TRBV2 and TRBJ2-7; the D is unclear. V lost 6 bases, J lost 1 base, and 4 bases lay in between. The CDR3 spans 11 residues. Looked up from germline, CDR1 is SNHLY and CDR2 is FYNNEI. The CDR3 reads CASRGSYEQYF. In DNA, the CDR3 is TGTGCCAGCAGGGGTTCCTACGAGCAGTACTTC. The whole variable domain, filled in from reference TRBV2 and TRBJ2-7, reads EPEVTQTPSHQVTQMGQEVILRCVPISNHLYFYWYRQILGQKVEFLVSFYNNEISEKSEIFDDQFSVERPDGSNFTLKIRSTKLEDSAMYFCASRGSYEQYFGPGTRLTVT.

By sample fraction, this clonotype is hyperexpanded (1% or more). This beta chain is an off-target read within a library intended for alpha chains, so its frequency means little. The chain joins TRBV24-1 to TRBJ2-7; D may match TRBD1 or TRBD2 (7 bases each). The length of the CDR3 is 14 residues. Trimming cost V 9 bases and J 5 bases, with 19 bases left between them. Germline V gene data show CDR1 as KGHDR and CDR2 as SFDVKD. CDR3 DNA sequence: TGTGCCACCCCCCAGGGGGGGGTTAAGAACGAGCAGTACTTC. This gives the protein CATPQGGVKNEQYF.